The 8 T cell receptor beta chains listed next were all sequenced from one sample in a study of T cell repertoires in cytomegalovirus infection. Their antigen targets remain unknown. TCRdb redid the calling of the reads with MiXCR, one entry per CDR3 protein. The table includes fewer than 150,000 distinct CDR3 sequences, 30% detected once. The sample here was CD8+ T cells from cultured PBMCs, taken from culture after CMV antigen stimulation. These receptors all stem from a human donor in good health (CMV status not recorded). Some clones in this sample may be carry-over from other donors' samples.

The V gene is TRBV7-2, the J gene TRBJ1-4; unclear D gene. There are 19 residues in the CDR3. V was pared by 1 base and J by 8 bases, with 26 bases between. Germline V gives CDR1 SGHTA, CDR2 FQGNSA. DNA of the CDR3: TGTGCCAGCAGCTTAGAAACTCTCCTTCCCTCGGCAATCTCAGAAAAACTGTTTTTT. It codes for CASSLETLLPSAISEKLFF.

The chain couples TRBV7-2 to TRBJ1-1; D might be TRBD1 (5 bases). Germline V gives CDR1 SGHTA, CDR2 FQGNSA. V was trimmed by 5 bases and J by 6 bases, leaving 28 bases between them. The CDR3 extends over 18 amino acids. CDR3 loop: CASSGRGALVSMGPEAFF. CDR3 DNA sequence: TGTGCCAGCAGCGGAAGAGGGGCATTAGTGAGTATGGGCCCTGAAGCTTTCTTT.

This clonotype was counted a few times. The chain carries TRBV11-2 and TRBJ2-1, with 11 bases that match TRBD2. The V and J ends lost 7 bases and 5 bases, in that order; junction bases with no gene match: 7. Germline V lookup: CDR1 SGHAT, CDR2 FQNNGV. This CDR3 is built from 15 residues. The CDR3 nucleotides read TGTGCCAGCACCTGGTCTAGCGGGGGGAACAATGAGCAGTTCTTC. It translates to CASTWSSGGNNEQFF. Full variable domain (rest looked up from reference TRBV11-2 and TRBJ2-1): EAGVAQSPRYKIIEKRQSVAFWCNPISGHATLYWYQQILGQGPKLLIQFQNNGVVDDSQLPKDRFSAERLKGVDSTLKIQPAKLEDSAVYLCASTWSSGGNNEQFFGPGTRLTVL.

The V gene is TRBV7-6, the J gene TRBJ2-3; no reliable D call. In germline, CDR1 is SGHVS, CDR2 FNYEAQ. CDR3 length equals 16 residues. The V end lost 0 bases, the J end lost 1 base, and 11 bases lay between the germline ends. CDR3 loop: CASSLARVDGTDTQYF. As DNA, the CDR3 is TGTGCCAGCAGCTTAGCCCGGGTAGATGGCACAGATACGCAGTATTTT.

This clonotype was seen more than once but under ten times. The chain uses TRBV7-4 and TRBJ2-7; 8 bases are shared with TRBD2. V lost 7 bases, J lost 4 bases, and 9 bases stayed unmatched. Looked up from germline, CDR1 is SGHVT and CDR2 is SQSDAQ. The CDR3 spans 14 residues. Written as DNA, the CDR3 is TGTGCCAGCACCCTCGGGGGGGGGCCTTACGAGCAGTACTTC. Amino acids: CASTLGGGPYEQYF.

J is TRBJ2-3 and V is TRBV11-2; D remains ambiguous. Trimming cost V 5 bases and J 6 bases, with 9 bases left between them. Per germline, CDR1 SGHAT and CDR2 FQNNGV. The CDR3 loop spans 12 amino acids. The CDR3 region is CASSGPTDTQYF. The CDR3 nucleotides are TGTGCCAGCAGCGGACCAACTGATACGCAGTATTTT.

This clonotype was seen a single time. The CDR3 loop reads CATSSRAGDTEAFF. In nucleotides, the CDR3 is TGTGCCACCTCTTCCCGAGCAGGGGACACTGAAGCTTTCTTT. J is TRBJ1-1 and V is TRBV6-1, with a tentative D call TRBD1 (6 bases). Germline lookup yields CDR1 MNHNS and CDR2 SASEGT. Trimming removed 10 bases at V and 3 bases at J, with 18 bases between. This CDR3 spans 14 amino acids.

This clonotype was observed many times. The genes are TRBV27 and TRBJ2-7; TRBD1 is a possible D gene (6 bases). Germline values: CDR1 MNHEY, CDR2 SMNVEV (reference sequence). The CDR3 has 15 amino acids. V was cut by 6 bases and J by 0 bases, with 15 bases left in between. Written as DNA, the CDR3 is TGTGCCAGCAGGTCAAAAGGGGGTCTCTCCTACGAGCAGTACTTC. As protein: CASRSKGGLSYEQYF.